This T cell receptor (beta chain) came from a study of shared clonotypes between healthy human individuals. Study background: For every donor, three CD4 naive, three CD4 memory, two CD8 naive and one CD8 memory plates were used.

Study-wide findings and caveats: Sequencing depth was a factor that was expected to affect clonotype sharing among donors. Across four donors, naive CD4 shared approximately 4.5%, naive CD8 approximately 3.5%, memory CD4 2.3%, memory CD8 about 0.4%.

Profiled with immunoSEQ multiplex PCR; TCRdb holds only in-frame clones, not every one. The top ten hold about 0.4% of the sample, which has more than 1.2 million clones, 97% to 99% seen once. Germline V gene data show CDR1 as SGHAT and CDR2 as FQNNGV. Trimming at V came to 5 bases and at J to 0 bases, leaving 8 bases not matched to a gene. This CDR3 comprises 16 residues. Note on this clone: Its antigen is currently unknown.

The genes are TRBV11-2 and TRBJ2-3; TRBD2 matches 7 bases. The sequencing sample was made of naive CD4+ T cells sorted from blood. As for subset: CD45RA+ positively selected. This sequence originates from a man aged 30-40 years in good health. CDR3 DNA: TGTGCCAGCAGCCCTTGGGGGGGTCCTAGCACAGATACGCAGTATTTT. Its protein product is CASSPWGGPSTDTQYF.